This T cell receptor beta chain is drawn from a study of CD8+CD57+ T cells in acquired aplastic anemia. For the study at large: Sorted CD4+ and CD8+ cells yielded 3.2 ug of DNA on average.

The CDR3 covers 15 residues. Germline assignment: CDR1 SGDLS and CDR2 YYNGEE. The V gene lost 0 bases and the J gene lost 5 bases, with 15 bases spanning the gap. Regarding the study as a whole: Comparison of patients with controls identified almost 30 shared CD8+ CDR3 sequences.

All sequencing subjects had displayed CD8+CD57+ cell expansion on flow cytometry. The patients all had a severe acquired aplastic anemia diagnosis. TCR beta VDJ and CDR3 were profiled, and genomic DNA was the template. Each CDR3 protein gets one entry after TCRdb re-called the reads with MiXCR. Counted here are 150,000 to 200,000 distinct CDR3 sequences, 48% occurring once; the ten biggest clones make up 10% to 15%. This clonotype was picked up many times. Its matching antigen is unknown. Sequencing input: sorted CD4+, CD8+, or CD8+CD57+ T cells (not recorded which) from PBMCs. The TCR sequence derives from a human donor with aplastic anemia. This chain links TRBV9 with TRBJ2-7; perhaps TRBD1 as D (7 bases). CDR3 in amino acids: CASSVGLQGGNEQYF. In DNA form, the CDR3 reads TGTGCCAGCAGCGTAGGCCTCCAGGGGGGTAACGAGCAGTACTTC.